Shown below are 15 T cell receptor beta chains from a single sample sequenced in a study of TIL therapy for anti-PD-1-resistant metastatic lung cancer. The libraries were made with immunoSEQ v3. The method was immunoSEQ multiplex PCR; TCRdb's version includes in-frame clones alone and lacks a portion of them. The data show 95,000 or so clones, about two thirds seen once. Documented time point: pre-treatment sample, taken before nivolumab and TIL therapy. Tumor tissue came from excised metastases, mostly pleural nodules or supraclavicular lymph nodes. The specimen comprised tumor tissue, sampled at baseline. These TCRs come from a person aged 25-79 years with non-small cell lung cancer.

The rearrangement links TRBV27 to TRBJ2-7; D may be TRBD1 (6 bases). Trimming pared 6 bases from V and 6 bases from J, leaving 21 bases between. The germline V gene has CDR1 MNHEY and CDR2 SMNVEV (reference sequence). The CDR3 length is 15 residues. The DNA for the CDR3 is TGTGCCAGCAGAACCCCCGAGTGCAGGGGCTGCGAGCAGTACTTC. The encoded protein is CASRTPECRGCEQYF.

As DNA, the CDR3 is TGTGCCAGCAGCCCAGCAGGGTTGACCGGGGAGCTGTTTTTT. Translating it yields CASSPAGLTGELFF. The rearrangement uses TRBV5-4 and TRBJ2-2; TRBD1 might be the D (5 bases). The V end lost 4 bases, the J end lost 5 bases, and 12 bases lay between the germline ends. CDR3 size: 14 residues. Germline values: CDR1 SGHNT, CDR2 YYREEE (reference sequence).

The V call is TRBV7-3, the J call TRBJ2-2, with D uncertain. With 4 bases removed from V and 1 base from J, the gap between germline ends came to 7 bases. There are 14 residues in the CDR3. The germline gives CDR1 SGHTA, CDR2 FQGTGA. This CDR3 reads CASSSGLNTGELFF. CDR3 coding DNA: TGTGCCAGCAGCTCAGGCCTGAACACCGGGGAGCTGTTTTTT.

The rearrangement joins TRBV29-1 to TRBJ2-2, with TRBD2 as a possible D gene (5 bases). CDR3 length equals 15 residues. From germline, CDR1 is SQVTM and CDR2 ANQGSEA. Trimming took 4 bases from V and 1 from J, leaving 13 bases between them. CDR3 coding DNA: TGCAGCGTTGGCGGACTTCTCCAGAACACCGGGGAGCTGTTTTTT. Translated, it gives CSVGGLLQNTGELFF.

This clone has more than one count but fewer than ten. The V gene is TRBV28, the J gene TRBJ1-1; TRBD1 matches 8 bases. CDR1 is MDHEN, CDR2 SYDVKM, per germline. CDR3 length: 15 amino acids. Trimming removed 6 bases from V and 2 bases from J; junction bases left unmatched: 8. The CDR3 coding sequence is TGTGCCAGCAGCCCCAGGGGGCGGCTTAACACTGAAGCTTTCTTT. Residues: CASSPRGRLNTEAFF. The entire variable domain, with the rest obtained from reference TRBV28 and TRBJ1-1, is as follows: DVKVTQSSRYLVKRTGEKVFLECVQDMDHENMFWYRQDPGLGLRLIYFSYDVKMKEKGDIPEGYSVSREKKERFSLILESASTNQTSMYLCASSPRGRLNTEAFFGQGTRLTVV.

The table lists this clone with a few counts. V is TRBV18 and J is TRBJ1-1; 8 bases align to TRBD1. Trimming took 5 bases from V and 3 from J; bases not matched to a gene: 8. Germline values: CDR1 KGHSH, CDR2 LQKENI. This CDR3 is built from 15 residues. CDR3 sequence: CASSSRTGRDTEAFF. The CDR3 nucleotides read TGTGCCAGCTCATCCAGGACAGGGAGGGACACTGAAGCTTTCTTT.

This chain uses TRBV5-8 with TRBJ1-6; 7 bases align to TRBD1. This CDR3 comprises 15 residues. Germline CDR1 and CDR2: SGHTS and YDEGEE. The trim removed 4 bases at V and 8 bases at J, leaving 9 bases unmatched. The chain's CDR3 is CASSQTGTEYSPLHF. DNA of the CDR3: TGTGCCAGCAGCCAAACCGGGACAGAGTATTCACCCCTCCACTTT.

The V gene is TRBV5-4, the J gene TRBJ2-3, with TRBD2 matching over 8 bases. The CDR3 loop spans 14 amino acids. Unmatched junction bases numbered 3, after V lost 2 bases and J lost 4 bases. The germline gives CDR1 SGHNT, CDR2 YYREEE (reference sequence). The CDR3 protein is CASSLRAGADTQYF. Written as DNA, the CDR3 is TGTGCCAGCAGCTTACGAGCGGGAGCAGATACGCAGTATTTT.

This clone occurred once. The V call is TRBV18, the J call TRBJ2-7, with D unclear. V lost 6 bases to trimming and J lost 3 bases, with 15 bases between them. This CDR3 is built from 14 residues. CDR1 KGHSH and CDR2 LQKENI come from the germline V gene. CDR3 bases: TGTGCCAGCTCTCGAGCCGGCGGAGACTACGAGCAGTACTTC. This sequence encodes CASSRAGGDYEQYF.

The sample holds a few counts of this clone. The gene calls are TRBV12-3 or TRBV12-4 and TRBJ2-5; D is unclear. Deletions cut 5 bases from V and 4 bases from J, with 5 bases between. This CDR3 region has 11 residues. The CDR3 sequence: CASSESETQYF. CDR3 in DNA: TGTGCCAGCAGTGAATCAGAGACCCAGTACTTC.

The chain joins TRBV29-1 to TRBJ2-1; TRBD1 matches at 10 bases. Germline lookup yields CDR1 SQVTM and CDR2 ANQGSEA. The CDR3 spans 13 residues. Trimming at V came to 7 bases and at J to 2 bases, leaving 2 bases not matched to a gene. CDR3 sequence (DNA): TGCAGCGCCGGGACAGGGGCCTACAATGAGCAGTTCTTC. Residues: CSAGTGAYNEQFF.

This clone was found once. The chain uses TRBV6-5 and TRBJ2-2, with D hard to call. Germline CDR1 is MNHEY and CDR2 is SVGAGI. The CDR3 is made up of 14 amino acids. Trimming shortened V by 6 bases and J by 2 bases, and 10 bases separated the two germline ends. The CDR3 reads CASRVASNTGELFF. DNA of the CDR3: TGTGCCAGCAGGGTAGCCAGTAACACCGGGGAGCTGTTTTTT.

V gene TRBV7-3 combines with J gene TRBJ2-1; the match to TRBD2 covers 10 bases. V shed 5 bases, J shed 8 bases, and the junction held 12 bases outside the gene matches. The CDR3 is made up of 16 amino acids. Germline loops: CDR1 SGHTA, CDR2 FQGTGA. CDR3: CASSPQVAGGDYEQFF. As DNA, the CDR3 is TGTGCCAGCAGCCCGCAGGTAGCGGGGGGTGACTATGAGCAGTTCTTC.

This clone is medium-sized within its sample. The rearrangement uses TRBV7-2 and TRBJ1-5; D possibly corresponds to TRBD1 (5 bases). The V gene lost 5 bases and the J gene lost 1 base, with 12 bases spanning the gap. Looked up from germline, CDR1 is SGHTA and CDR2 is FQGNSA. This CDR3 is built from 15 residues. CDR3: CASSLGGLSNQPQHF. The CDR3 bases are TGTGCCAGCAGCCTCGGGGGGTTGAGCAATCAGCCCCAGCATTTT.

The genes are TRBV29-1 and TRBJ2-1; D is possibly TRBD2 (6 bases). Trimming took off 4 bases at V and 8 bases at J, with 18 bases between the two ends. The CDR3 runs to 14 residues. Per the germline V gene, CDR1 is SQVTM and CDR2 is ANQGSEA. The CDR3 spells CSVGLAGRSYEQFF. CDR3 in DNA: TGCAGCGTTGGACTGGCGGGACGGTCCTATGAGCAGTTCTTC.